This T cell receptor beta chain comes out of a study of regulatory T cells in long-lasting Graves disease. Findings and caveats of the study: Persistent cases favored TRBV28, TRBJ1-2 and TRBJ2-5.

CDR1 LNHDA and CDR2 SQIVND come from the germline V gene (reference sequence). The V and J ends lost 3 bases and 5 bases, in that order; junction bases with no gene match: 10. CDR3 length: 16 amino acids. A single count supports this clonotype. Its specificity is not known. Researchers made TCR beta libraries by using iRepertoire HTBI primers and running Arm-PCR on CDR3 regions. TCRdb ran MiXCR on the multiplex PCR reads and lists one entry per CDR3 protein. The data show 400,000 to 500,000 distinct CDR3 sequences, with around 13% seen just once and approximately 15% held by the top ten. The time point: newly diagnosed GD, antithyroid drugs for less than 3 months. The TCR library used RNA extracted from PBMCs. Graves' disease diagnosis relied on American Thyroid Association guidelines. These data were also reused for a study on T cells in Graves' hyperthyroidism and ophthalmopathy.

The chain links TRBV19 to TRBJ1-2; 9 nucleotides match TRBD1. The sample consisted of peripheral blood mononuclear cells (PBMCs), taken at new diagnosis, from a patient treated with antithyroid drugs. This clonotype originated in a woman aged 45-60 years with Graves disease. In DNA, the CDR3 is TGTGCCAGTAGTATTGCCCCGGGACAGGGACGATATGGCTACACCTTC. Translated, it gives CASSIAPGQGRYGYTF.